This paragraph covers one T cell receptor beta chain sequence. The sample originates from a study of cytomegalovirus exposure and HLA in healthy donors. It was with 60 Vbeta and 13 Jbeta primers that the PCR ran. Assay: immunoSEQ multiplex PCR; the TCRdb copy retains only in-frame clones and omits some. The sample has some 200,000 clones, more than 75% seen once. After removal of 7 bases from V and 0 bases from J, the junction contained 6 bases not matched to a gene. There are 15 residues in the CDR3. In germline, CDR1 is MNHNY, CDR2 SVGAGI (reference sequence). Input material: PBMCs. V usage is TRBV6-6 and J usage is TRBJ2-3; 8 bases are shared with TRBD2. This receptor was identified in a woman between 18 and 29 years old in good health and CMV-seronegative. CDR3: CASIGGGLSTDTQYF. In DNA form, the CDR3 reads TGTGCCAGCATCGGGGGGGGGCTTAGCACAGATACGCAGTATTTT.